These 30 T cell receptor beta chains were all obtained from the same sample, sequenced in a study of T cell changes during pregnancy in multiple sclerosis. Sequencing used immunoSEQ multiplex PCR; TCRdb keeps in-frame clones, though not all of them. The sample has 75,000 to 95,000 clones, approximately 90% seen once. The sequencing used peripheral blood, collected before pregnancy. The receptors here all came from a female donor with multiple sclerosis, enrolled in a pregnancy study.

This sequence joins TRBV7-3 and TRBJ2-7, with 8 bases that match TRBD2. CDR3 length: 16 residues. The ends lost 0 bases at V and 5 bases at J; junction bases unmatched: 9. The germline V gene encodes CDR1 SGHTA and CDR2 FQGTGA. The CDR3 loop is CASSLTISGSTNEQYF. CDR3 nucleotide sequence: TGTGCCAGCAGCTTAACGATCAGCGGGAGTACCAACGAGCAGTACTTC.

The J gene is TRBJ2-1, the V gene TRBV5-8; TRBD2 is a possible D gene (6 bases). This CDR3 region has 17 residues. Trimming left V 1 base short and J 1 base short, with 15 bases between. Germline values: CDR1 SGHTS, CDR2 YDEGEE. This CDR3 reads CASSLSTLGGSYNEQFF. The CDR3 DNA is TGTGCCAGCAGCTTGAGCACCCTTGGGGGGTCCTACAATGAGCAGTTCTTC.

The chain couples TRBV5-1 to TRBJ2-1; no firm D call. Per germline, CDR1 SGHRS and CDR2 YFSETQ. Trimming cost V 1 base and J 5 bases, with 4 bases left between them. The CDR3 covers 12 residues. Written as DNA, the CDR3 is TGCGCCAGCAGCTTGCGTAACAATGAGCAGTTCTTC. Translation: CASSLRNNEQFF.

CDR3 in amino acids: CASSALGNLNTGELFF. CDR3 sequence (DNA): TGTGCCAGCAGTGCCCTCGGGAATCTAAACACCGGGGAGCTGTTTTTT. The genes are TRBV6-4 and TRBJ2-2, with a tentative D call TRBD2 (5 bases). The CDR3 consists of 16 residues. CDR1 is MRHNA, CDR2 SNTAGT, per germline. V was shortened by 4 bases and J by 2 bases, with 14 bases between the two germline ends.

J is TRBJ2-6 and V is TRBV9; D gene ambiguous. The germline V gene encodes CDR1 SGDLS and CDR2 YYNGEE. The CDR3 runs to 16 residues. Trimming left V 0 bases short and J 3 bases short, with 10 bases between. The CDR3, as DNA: TGTGCCAGCAGCGTAGGGGTTAGCAATGGGGCCAACGTCCTGACTTTC. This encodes CASSVGVSNGANVLTF.

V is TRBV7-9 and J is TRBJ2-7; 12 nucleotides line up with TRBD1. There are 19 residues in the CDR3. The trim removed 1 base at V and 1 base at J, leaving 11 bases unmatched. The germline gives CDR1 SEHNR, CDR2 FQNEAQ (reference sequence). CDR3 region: CASSLEGHWDRGLSYEQYF. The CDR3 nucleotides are TGTGCCAGCAGCTTAGAGGGACATTGGGACAGGGGGCTTTCCTACGAGCAGTACTTC.

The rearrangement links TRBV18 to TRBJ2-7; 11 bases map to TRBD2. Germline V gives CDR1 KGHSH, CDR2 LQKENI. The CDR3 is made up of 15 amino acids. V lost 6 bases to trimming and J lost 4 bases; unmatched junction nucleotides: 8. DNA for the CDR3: TGTGCCAGCTCCTCCGGTACTAGCGGGAGTTACGAGCAGTACTTC. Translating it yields CASSSGTSGSYEQYF.

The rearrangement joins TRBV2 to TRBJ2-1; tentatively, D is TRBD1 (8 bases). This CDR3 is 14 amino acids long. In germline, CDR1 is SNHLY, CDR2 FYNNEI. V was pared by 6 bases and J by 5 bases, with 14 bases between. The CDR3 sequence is CASSGQGGDNEQFF. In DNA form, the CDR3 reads TGTGCCAGCAGCGGACAGGGAGGGGACAATGAGCAGTTCTTC.

The CDR3 loop reads CASSVNRGRSGELFF. CDR3 coding DNA: TGTGCCAGCAGCGTAAACAGGGGCCGGTCCGGGGAGCTGTTTTTT. The J gene is TRBJ2-2, the V gene TRBV7-3, with TRBD1 identical over 7 bases. J lost 6 bases, V lost 5 bases, and 9 bases had no gene match. Germline V gives CDR1 SGHTA, CDR2 FQGTGA. The CDR3 consists of 15 residues.

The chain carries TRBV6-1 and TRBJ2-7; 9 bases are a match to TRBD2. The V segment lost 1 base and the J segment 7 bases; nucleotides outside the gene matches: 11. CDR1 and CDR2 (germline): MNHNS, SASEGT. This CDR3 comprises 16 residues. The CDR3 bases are TGTGCCAGCAGTGAAGTCCCATCTAGCGGGACCCTAGAGCAGTACTTC. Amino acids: CASSEVPSSGTLEQYF.

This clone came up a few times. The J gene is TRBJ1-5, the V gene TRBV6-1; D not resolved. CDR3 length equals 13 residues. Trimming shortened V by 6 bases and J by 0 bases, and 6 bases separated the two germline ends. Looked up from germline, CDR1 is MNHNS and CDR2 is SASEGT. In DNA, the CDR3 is TGTGCCAGCAGGGTCTATAGCAATCAGCCCCAGCATTTT. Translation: CASRVYSNQPQHF.

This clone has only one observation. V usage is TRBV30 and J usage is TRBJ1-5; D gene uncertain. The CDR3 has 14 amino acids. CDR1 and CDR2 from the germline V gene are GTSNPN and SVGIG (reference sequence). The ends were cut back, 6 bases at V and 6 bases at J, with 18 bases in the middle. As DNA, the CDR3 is TGTGCCTGTGACGGGATTGCGGGCCCTCAGCCCCAGCATTTT. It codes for CACDGIAGPQPQHF.

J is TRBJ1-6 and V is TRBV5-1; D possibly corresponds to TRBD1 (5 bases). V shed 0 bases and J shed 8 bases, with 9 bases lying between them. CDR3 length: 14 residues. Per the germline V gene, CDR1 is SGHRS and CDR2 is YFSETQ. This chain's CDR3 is CASSLEGRDSPLHF. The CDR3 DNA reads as TGCGCCAGCAGCTTGGAAGGCAGGGATTCACCCCTCCACTTT.

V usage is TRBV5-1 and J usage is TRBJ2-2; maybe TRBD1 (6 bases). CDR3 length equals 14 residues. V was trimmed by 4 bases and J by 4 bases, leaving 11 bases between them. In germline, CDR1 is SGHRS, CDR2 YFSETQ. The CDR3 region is CASSLDSFTGELFF. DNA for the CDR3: TGCGCCAGCAGCCTGGACAGTTTCACCGGGGAGCTGTTTTTT.

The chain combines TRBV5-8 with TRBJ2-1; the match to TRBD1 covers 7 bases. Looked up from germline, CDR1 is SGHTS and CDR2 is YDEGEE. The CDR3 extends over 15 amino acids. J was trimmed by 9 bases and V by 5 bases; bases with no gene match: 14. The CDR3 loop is CASRRTTGSNGEQFF. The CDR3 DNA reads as TGTGCCAGCAGGAGAACGACAGGGTCTAACGGTGAGCAGTTCTTC.

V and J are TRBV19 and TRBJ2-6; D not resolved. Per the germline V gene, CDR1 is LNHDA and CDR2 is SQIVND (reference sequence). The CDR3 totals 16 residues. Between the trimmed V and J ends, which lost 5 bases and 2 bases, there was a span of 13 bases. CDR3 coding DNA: TGTGCCAGTAGTGCCTCCGGTCTGGCTGGGGCCAACGTCCTGACTTTC. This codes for CASSASGLAGANVLTF.

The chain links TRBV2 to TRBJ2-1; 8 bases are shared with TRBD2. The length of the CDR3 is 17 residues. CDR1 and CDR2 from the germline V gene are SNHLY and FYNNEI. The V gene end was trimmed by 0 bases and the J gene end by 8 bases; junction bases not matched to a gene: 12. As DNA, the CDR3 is TGTGCCAGCAGTGAAGCGTGGCCGGGGGGGCCTGAAGATGAGCAGTTCTTC. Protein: CASSEAWPGGPEDEQFF.

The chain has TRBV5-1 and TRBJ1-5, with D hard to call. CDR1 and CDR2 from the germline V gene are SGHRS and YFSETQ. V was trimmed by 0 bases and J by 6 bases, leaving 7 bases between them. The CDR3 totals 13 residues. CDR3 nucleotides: TGCGCCAGCAGCTTGGGGGCGGGTCAGCCCCAGCATTTT. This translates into CASSLGAGQPQHF.

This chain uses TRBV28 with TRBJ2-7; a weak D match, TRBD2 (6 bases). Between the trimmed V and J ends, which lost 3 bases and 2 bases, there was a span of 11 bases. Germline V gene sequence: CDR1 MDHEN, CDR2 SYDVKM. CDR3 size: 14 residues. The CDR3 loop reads CASSFGGVAYEQYF. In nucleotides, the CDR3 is TGTGCCAGCAGTTTTGGCGGGGTGGCCTACGAGCAGTACTTC.

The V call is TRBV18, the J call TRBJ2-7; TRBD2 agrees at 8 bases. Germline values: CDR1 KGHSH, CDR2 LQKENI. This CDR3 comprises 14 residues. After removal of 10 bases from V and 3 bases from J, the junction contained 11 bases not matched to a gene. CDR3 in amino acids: CATAAGTRVYEQYF. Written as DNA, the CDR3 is TGTGCCACCGCCGCCGGGACTAGAGTCTACGAGCAGTACTTC.

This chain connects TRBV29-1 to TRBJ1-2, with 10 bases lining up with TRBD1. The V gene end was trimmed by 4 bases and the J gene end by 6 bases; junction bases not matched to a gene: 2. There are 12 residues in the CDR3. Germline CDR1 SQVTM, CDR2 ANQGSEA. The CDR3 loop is CSVGQGADGYTF. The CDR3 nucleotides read TGCAGCGTTGGACAGGGGGCAGATGGCTACACCTTC.

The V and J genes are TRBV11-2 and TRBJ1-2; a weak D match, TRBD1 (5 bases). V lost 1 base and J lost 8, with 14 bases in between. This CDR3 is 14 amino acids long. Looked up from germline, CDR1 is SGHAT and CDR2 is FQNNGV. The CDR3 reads CASSLGRTSLGYTF. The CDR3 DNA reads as TGTGCCAGCAGCTTAGGCAGGACAAGCCTAGGCTACACCTTC.

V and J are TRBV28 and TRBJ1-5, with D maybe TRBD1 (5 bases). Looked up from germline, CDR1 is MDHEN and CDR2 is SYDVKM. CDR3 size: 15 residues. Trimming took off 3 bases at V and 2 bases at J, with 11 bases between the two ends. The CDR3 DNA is TGTGCCAGCAGTTTCGGGGGTAGGGGCAATCAGCCCCAGCATTTT. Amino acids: CASSFGGRGNQPQHF.

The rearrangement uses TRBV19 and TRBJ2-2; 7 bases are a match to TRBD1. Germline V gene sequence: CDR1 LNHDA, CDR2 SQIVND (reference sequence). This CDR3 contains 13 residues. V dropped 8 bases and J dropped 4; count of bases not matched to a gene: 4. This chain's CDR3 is CASFTGATGELFF. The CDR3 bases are TGTGCCAGTTTTACAGGGGCCACCGGGGAGCTGTTTTTT.

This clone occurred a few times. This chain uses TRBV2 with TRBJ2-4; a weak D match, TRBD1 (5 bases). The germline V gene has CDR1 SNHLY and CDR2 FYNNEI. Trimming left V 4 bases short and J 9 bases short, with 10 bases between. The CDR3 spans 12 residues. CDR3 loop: CASSGRGGIQYF. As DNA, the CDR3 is TGTGCCAGCAGTGGAAGGGGTGGCATTCAGTACTTC.

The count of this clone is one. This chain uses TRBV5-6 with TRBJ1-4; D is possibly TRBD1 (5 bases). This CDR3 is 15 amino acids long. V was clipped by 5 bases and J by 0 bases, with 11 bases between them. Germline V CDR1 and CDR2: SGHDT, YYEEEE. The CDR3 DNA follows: TGTGCCAGCAGACAGACAGTTGCAACTAATGAAAAACTGTTTTTT. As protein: CASRQTVATNEKLFF. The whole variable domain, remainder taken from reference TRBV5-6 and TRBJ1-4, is DAGVTQSPTHLIKTRGQQVTLRCSPKSGHDTVSWYQQALGQGPQFIFQYYEEEERQRGNFPDRFSGHQFPNYSSELNVNALLLGDSALYLCASRQTVATNEKLFFGSGTQLSVL.

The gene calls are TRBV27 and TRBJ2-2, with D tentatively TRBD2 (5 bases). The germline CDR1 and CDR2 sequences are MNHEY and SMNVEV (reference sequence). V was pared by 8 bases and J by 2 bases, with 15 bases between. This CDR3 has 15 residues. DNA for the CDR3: TGTGCCAGCTCCTCACGGGCGGGCAACACCGGGGAGCTGTTTTTT. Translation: CASSSRAGNTGELFF.

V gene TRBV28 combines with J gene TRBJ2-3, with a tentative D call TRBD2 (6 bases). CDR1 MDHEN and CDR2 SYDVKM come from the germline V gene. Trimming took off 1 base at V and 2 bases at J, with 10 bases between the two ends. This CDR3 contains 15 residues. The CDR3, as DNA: TGTGCCAGCAGTTTATCGGGGGTTACCACAGATACGCAGTATTTT. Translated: CASSLSGVTTDTQYF.

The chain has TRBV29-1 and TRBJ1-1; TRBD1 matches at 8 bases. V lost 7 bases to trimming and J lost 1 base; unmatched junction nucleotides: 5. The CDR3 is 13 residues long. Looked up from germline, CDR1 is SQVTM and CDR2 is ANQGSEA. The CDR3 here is CSGADRENTEAFF. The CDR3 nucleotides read TGCAGCGGTGCGGACAGGGAGAACACTGAAGCTTTCTTT. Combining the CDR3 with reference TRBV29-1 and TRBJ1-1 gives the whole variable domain SAVISQKPSRDICQRGTSLTIQCQVDSQVTMMFWYRQQPGQSLTLIATANQGSEATYESGFVIDKFPISRPNLTFSTLTVSNMSPEDSSIYLCSGADRENTEAFFGQGTRLTVV.

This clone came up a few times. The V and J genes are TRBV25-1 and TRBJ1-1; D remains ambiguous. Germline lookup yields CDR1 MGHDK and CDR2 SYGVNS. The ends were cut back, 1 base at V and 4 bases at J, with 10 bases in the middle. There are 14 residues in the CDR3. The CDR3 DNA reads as TGTGCCAGCAGTGAATTTGGGGAGTCCACTGAAGCTTTCTTT. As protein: CASSEFGESTEAFF.